These T cell receptor beta chains were read from a single sample in a study of T cell repertoires in cytomegalovirus infection. Antigens of these TCRs are unknown. TCRdb fed the reads into MiXCR, producing one record per CDR3 protein. The sample carries 100,000 or so distinct CDR3 sequences, roughly 39% recorded once. Material: CD8+ T cells from cultured PBMCs, obtained from culture after CMV antigen stimulation. The receptor set was obtained from a human donor in good health (CMV status not recorded). Some clones in this sample may be carry-over from other donors' samples. CDR3s include the opening cysteine and the closing phenylalanine or tryptophan. Each record gives: D gene, V gene, J gene, CDR3 length, clone size, CDR3 DNA, CDR3 protein. The D gene is left open where the match is weak. Only part of the rows carry a size: once, few, many, or a class if the clone is expanded.

TRBD1	TRBV20-1	TRBJ2-3	14	NA	TGCAGTGCTAGGGCACAGGGGGCGGGAGATACGCAGTATTTT	CSARAQGAGDTQYF
TRBD1	TRBV11-2	TRBJ2-7	15	NA	TGTGCCAGCAGCTTGGGCCCGGGACAGGTCTACGAGCAGTACTTC	CASSLGPGQVYEQYF
NA	TRBV7-8	TRBJ2-1	14	few	TGTGCCAGCAGCTCAGTTACGAGATACAATGAGCAGTTCTTC	CASSSVTRYNEQFF
NA	TRBV6-1	TRBJ2-1	13	NA	TGTGCCAGCAGTCTGGACCTTTACAATGAGCAGTTCTTC	CASSLDLYNEQFF
NA	TRBV6-6	TRBJ2-3	16	NA	TGTGCCAGCAGTTACTCGAGTTTCAGTTCCACAGATACGCAGTATTTT	CASSYSSFSSTDTQYF
NA	TRBV11-2	TRBJ2-3	16	NA	TGTGCCAGCAGCTTAGCGCCGGGCCCAGGGCCAGATACGCAGTATTTT	CASSLAPGPGPDTQYF
NA	TRBV4-1	TRBJ2-3	12	NA	TGCGCCAGCAGCTTCCGCGCAGATACGCAGTATTTT	CASSFRADTQYF
NA	TRBV7-8	TRBJ2-1	16	NA	TGTGCCAGCAGCTTAGTGGGAGCACGTTCCTACAATGAGCAGTTCTTC	CASSLVGARSYNEQFF
NA	TRBV4-1	TRBJ2-7	15	NA	TGCGCCAGCAGCCCGAACCCGACAGGTTCCTACGAGCAGTACTTC	CASSPNPTGSYEQYF
NA	TRBV6-6	TRBJ2-7	11	NA	TGTGCCAGCAGTTACGGGGGCGAGCAGTACTTC	CASSYGGEQYF
TRBD1	TRBV6-5	TRBJ1-1	13	NA	TGTGCCAGCAGCCCCCATCCGACAGGGGAAGCTTTCTTT	CASSPHPTGEAFF
NA	TRBV4-1	TRBJ1-1	13	once	TGCGCCAGCAGCCAAGGGACCTTAACTGAAGCTTTCTTT	CASSQGTLTEAFF
TRBD1	TRBV10-3	TRBJ2-7	14	few	TGTGCCATCAGTGAGGTGGACAGGGCGCACGAGCAGTACTTC	CAISEVDRAHEQYF
NA	TRBV7-2	TRBJ1-4	15	NA	TGTGCCAGCAGCTTAGTGGGGGGCTCAGGTGAAAAACTGTTTTTT	CASSLVGGSGEKLFF
NA	TRBV7-9	TRBJ1-1	15	NA	TGTGCCAGCAGCCAACCCCCGGGGAGTATCACTGAAGCTTTCTTT	CASSQPPGSITEAFF
NA	TRBV2	TRBJ1-2	13	NA	TGTGCCAGCAGTGAGTTGACGGACTATGGCTACACCTTC	CASSELTDYGYTF
TRBD2	TRBV7-2	TRBJ2-7	14	many	TGTGCCAGCAGCTTCGGCGGGGGGGGTTACGAGCAGTACTTC	CASSFGGGGYEQYF